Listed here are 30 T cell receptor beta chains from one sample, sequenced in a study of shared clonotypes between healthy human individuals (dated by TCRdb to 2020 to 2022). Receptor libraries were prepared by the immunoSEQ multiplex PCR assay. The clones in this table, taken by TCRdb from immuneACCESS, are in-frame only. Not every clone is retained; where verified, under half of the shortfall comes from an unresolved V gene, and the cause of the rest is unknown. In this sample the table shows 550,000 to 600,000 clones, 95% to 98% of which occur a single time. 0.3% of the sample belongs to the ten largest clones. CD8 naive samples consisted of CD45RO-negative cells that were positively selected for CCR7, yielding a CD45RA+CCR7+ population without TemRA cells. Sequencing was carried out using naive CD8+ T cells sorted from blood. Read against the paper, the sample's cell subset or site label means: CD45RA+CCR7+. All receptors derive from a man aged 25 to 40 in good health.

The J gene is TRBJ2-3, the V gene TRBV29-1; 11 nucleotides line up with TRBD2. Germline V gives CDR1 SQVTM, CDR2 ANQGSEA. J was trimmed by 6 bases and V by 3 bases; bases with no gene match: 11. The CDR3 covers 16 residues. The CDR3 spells CSVDGTSGPQGDTQYF. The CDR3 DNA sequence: TGCAGCGTTGATGGGACTAGCGGCCCTCAAGGTGATACGCAGTATTTT.

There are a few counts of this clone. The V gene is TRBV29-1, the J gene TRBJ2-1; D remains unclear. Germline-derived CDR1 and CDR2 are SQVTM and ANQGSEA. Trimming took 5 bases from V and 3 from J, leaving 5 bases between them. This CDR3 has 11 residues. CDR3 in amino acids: CSVLIYNEQFF. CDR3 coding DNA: TGCAGCGTTCTCATCTACAATGAGCAGTTCTTC.

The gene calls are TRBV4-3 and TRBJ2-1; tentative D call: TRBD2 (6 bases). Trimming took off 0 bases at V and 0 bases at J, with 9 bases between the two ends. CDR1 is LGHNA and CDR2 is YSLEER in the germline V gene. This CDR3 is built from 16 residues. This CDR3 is CASSQDGGTSYNEQFF. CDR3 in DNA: TGCGCCAGCAGCCAAGATGGCGGGACCTCCTACAATGAGCAGTTCTTC.

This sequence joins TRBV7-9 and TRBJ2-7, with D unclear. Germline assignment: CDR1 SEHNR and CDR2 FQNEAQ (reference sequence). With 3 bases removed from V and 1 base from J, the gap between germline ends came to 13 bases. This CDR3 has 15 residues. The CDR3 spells CASSLGDSPSYEQYF. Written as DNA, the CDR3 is TGTGCCAGCAGCTTGGGCGACTCACCATCCTACGAGCAGTACTTC.

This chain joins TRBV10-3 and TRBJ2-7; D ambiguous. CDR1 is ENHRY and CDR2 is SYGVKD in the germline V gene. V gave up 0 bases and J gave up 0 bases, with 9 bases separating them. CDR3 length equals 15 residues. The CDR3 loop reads CAISESPESSYEQYF. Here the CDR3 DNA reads TGTGCCATCAGTGAGTCGCCTGAGAGCTCCTACGAGCAGTACTTC.

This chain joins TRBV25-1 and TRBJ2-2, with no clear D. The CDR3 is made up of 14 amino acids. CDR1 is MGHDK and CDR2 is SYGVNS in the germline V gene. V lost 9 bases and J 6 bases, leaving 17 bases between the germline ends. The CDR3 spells CASVGPPSAGELFF. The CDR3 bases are TGTGCCAGTGTTGGGCCCCCGTCCGCCGGGGAGCTGTTTTTT. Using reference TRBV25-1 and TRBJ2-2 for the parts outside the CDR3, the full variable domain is EADIYQTPRYLVIGTGKKITLECSQTMGHDKMYWYQQDPGMELHLIHYSYGVNSTEKGDLSSESTVSRIRTEHFPLTLESARPSHTSQYLCASVGPPSAGELFFGEGSRLTVL.

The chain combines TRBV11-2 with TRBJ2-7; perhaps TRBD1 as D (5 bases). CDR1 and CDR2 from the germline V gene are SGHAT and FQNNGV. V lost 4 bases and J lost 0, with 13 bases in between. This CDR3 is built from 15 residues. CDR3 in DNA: TGTGCCAGCAGCTCCAATTCGGACACCTCCTACGAGCAGTACTTC. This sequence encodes CASSSNSDTSYEQYF.

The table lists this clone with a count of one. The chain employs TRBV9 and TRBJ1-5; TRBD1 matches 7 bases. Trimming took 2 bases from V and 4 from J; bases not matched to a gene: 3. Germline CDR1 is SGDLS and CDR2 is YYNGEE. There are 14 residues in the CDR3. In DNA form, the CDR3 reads TGTGCCAGCAGCGTTACAGGGGCGAATCAGCCCCAGCATTTT. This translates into CASSVTGANQPQHF.

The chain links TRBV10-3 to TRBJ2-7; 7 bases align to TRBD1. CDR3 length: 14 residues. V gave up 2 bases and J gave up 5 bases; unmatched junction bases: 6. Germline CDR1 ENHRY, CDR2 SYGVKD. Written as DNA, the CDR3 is TGTGCCATCAGTGAGACTTTAGGGGGCGACGAGCAGTACTTC. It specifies CAISETLGGDEQYF.

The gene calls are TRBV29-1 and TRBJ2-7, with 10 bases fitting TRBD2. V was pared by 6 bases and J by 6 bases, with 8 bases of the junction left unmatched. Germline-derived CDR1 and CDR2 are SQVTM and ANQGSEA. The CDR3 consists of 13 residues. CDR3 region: CSVPGSGRAEQYF. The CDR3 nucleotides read TGCAGCGTGCCCGGGAGCGGGAGGGCCGAGCAGTACTTC.

CDR3 sequence (DNA): TGTGCCAGCAGGGGGGGACAGGGCGTCGGGCCCCAGCATTTT. Encoded protein: CASRGGQGVGPQHF. The V and J genes are TRBV2 and TRBJ1-5, with TRBD1 matching over 9 bases. Germline lookup yields CDR1 SNHLY and CDR2 FYNNEI. V gave up 6 bases and J gave up 9 bases; unmatched junction bases: 9. The CDR3 is 14 amino acids.

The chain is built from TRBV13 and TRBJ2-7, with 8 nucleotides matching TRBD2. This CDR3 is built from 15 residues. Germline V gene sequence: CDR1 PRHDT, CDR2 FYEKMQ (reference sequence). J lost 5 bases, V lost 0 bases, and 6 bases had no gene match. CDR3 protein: CASSLGALAVDEQYF. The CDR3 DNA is TGTGCCAGCAGCTTAGGGGCACTAGCGGTCGACGAGCAGTACTTC.

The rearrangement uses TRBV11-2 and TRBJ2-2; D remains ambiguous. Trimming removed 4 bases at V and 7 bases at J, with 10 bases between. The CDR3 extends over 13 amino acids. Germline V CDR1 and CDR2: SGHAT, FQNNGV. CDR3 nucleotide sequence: TGTGCCAGCAGCTCAGTGGTTTACGGGGAGCTGTTTTTT. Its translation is CASSSVVYGELFF.

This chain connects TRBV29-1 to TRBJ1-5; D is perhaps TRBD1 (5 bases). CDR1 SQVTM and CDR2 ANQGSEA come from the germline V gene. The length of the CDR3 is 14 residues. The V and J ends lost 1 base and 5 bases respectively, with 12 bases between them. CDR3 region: CSVEVGRGDQPQHF. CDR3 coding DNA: TGCAGCGTTGAAGTTGGGAGGGGAGATCAGCCCCAGCATTTT.

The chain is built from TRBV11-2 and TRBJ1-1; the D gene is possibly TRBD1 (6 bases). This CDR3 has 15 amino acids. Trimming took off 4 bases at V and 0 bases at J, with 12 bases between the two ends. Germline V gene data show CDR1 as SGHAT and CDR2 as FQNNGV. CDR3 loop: CASSSKTGMNTEAFF. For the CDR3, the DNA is TGTGCCAGCAGCTCAAAAACAGGGATGAACACTGAAGCTTTCTTT.

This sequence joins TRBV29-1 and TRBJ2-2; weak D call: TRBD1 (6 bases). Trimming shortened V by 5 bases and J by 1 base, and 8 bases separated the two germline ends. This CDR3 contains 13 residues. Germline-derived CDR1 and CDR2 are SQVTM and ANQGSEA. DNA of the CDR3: TGCAGCGTTCGGACAGAGAACACCGGGGAGCTGTTTTTT. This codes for CSVRTENTGELFF.

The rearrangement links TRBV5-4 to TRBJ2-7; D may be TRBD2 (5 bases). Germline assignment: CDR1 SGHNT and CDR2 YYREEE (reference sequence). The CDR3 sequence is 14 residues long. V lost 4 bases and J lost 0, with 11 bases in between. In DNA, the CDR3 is TGTGCCAGCAGCCGGGAACGGGACTCCTACGAGCAGTACTTC. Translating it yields CASSRERDSYEQYF.

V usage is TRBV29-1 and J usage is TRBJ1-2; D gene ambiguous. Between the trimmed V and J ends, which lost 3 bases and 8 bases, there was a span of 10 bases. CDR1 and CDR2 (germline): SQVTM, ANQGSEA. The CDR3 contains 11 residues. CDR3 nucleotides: TGCAGCGTTGACGTTTTGGGGGGCTACACCTTC. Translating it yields CSVDVLGGYTF.

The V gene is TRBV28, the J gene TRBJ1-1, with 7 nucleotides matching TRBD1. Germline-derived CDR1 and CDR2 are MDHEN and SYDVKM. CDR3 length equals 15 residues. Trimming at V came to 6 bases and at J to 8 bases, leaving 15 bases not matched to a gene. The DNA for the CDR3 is TGTGCCAGCAGGACCGGGACAGCGGGTTGGAAAGAAGCTTTCTTT. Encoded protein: CASRTGTAGWKEAFF.

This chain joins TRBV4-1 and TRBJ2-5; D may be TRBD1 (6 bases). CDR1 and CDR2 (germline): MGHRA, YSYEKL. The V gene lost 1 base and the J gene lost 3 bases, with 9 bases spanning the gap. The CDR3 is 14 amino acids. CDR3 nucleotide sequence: TGCGCCAGCAGCCAAGTCGCAGGGGAAGAGACCCAGTACTTC. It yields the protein CASSQVAGEETQYF.

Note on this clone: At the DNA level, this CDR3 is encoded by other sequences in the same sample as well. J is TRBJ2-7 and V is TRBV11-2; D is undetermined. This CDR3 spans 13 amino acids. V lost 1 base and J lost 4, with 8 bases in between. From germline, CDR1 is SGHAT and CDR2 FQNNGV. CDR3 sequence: CASSLGGSYEQYF. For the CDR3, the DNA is TGTGCCAGCAGCTTAGGTGGCAGTTACGAGCAGTACTTC.

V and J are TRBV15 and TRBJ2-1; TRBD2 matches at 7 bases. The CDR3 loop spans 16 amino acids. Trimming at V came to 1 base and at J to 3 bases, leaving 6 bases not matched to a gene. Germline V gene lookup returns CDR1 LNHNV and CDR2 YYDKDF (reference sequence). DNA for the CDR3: TGTGCCACCAGCAGAGTATCGCGGGGGATCTACAATGAGCAGTTCTTC. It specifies CATSRVSRGIYNEQFF.

In DNA, the CDR3 is TGTGCCAGCAGCTTTAGGGGAGATGAGCAGTTCTTC. Its translation: CASSFRGDEQFF. The chain is built from TRBV11-2 and TRBJ2-1, with D perhaps TRBD1 or TRBD2 (5 bases each). CDR3 length: 12 residues. Germline CDR1 reads SGHAT; CDR2 reads FQNNGV. V was clipped by 3 bases and J by 8 bases, with 8 bases between them.

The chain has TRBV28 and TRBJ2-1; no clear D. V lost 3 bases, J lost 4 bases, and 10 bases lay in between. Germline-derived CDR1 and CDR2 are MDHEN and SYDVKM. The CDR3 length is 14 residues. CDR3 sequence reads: CASSFRTVYNEQFF. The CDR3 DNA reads TGTGCCAGCAGTTTCCGGACGGTTTACAATGAGCAGTTCTTC.

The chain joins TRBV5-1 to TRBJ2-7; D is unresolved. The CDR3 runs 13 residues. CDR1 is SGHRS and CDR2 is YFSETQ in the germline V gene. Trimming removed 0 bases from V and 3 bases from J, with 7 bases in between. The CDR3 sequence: CASSLGEVYEQYF. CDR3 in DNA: TGCGCCAGCAGCTTGGGGGAAGTCTACGAGCAGTACTTC.

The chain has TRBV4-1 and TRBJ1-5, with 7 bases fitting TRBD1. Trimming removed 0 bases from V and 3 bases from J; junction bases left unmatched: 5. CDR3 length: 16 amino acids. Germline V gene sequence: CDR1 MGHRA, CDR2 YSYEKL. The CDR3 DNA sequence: TGCGCCAGCAGCCAAGACCCAGGGGGATCCAATCAGCCCCAGCATTTT. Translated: CASSQDPGGSNQPQHF.

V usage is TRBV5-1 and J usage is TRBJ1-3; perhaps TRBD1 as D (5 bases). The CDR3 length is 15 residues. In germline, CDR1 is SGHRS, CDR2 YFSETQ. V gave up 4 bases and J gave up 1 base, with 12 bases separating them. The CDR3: CASSPGTESGNTIYF. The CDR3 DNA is TGCGCCAGCAGCCCCGGGACGGAGTCTGGAAACACCATATATTTT.

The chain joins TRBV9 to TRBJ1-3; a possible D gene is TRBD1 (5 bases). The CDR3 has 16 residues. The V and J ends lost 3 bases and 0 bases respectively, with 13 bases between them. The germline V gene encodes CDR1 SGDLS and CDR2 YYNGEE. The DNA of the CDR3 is TGTGCCAGCAGCGCTAGAGGGGCTAGCTCTGGAAACACCATATATTTT. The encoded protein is CASSARGASSGNTIYF.

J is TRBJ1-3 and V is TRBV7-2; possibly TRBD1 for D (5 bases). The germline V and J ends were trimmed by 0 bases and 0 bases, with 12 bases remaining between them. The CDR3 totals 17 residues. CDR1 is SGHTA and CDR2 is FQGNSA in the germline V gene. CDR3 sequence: CASSLAEFGASGNTIYF. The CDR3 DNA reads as TGTGCCAGCAGCTTAGCGGAATTTGGGGCCTCTGGAAACACCATATATTTT. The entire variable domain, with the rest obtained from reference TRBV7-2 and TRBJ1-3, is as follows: GAGVSQSPSNKVTEKGKDVELRCDPISGHTALYWYRQSLGQGLEFLIYFQGNSAPDKSGLPSDRFSAERTGGSVSTLTIQRTQQEDSAVYLCASSLAEFGASGNTIYFGEGSWLTVV.

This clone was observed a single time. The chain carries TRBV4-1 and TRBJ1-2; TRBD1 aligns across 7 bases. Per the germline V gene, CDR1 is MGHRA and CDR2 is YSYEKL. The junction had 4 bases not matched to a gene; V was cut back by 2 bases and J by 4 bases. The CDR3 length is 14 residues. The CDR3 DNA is TGCGCCAGCAGCCAATCGGACAGGACCTATGGCTACACCTTC. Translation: CASSQSDRTYGYTF.